The 26 T cell receptor beta chains given below trace back to one sample, sequenced in a study of read filtering for tumor transcriptome and immune sequencing (dated by TCRdb to 2019 to 2021). Instrument on record: Illumina HiSeq 4000. TCR libraries were built from 400 to 450 ng RNA with the Immunoverse kit, using molecular barcoded adaptors covering alpha/delta and beta/gamma chains. TCRdb trimmed public reads at Q25 via fastp, called clones via MiXCR and kept in-frame beta chains. Identical CDR3 proteins give one entry, which carries the most common genes and DNA. The sample contains about 86,000 distinct CDR3 sequences, roughly 12% of them found a single time. 15% of the sample rests with the top ten. The sequenced material came from a population of CD138-negative cells sorted from bone marrow. The cell subset or site label corresponds to: bone marrow mononuclear cells depleted of CD138+ plasma/myeloma cells by negative magnetic selection. These receptors all stem from a donor aged 40 or over with multiple myeloma.

This clonotype was seen at least ten times. The chain recombines TRBV6-6 with TRBJ1-3, with D possibly being TRBD1 (5 bases). This CDR3 contains 12 residues. Trimming took 8 bases from V and 2 from J, leaving 7 bases between them. Germline V gives CDR1 MNHNY, CDR2 SVGAGI (reference sequence). The CDR3 DNA reads as TGTGCCAGCTCGGGACCTGGAAACACCATATATTTT. It specifies CASSGPGNTIYF.

This clonotype was seen at least ten times. The DNA for the CDR3 is TGTGCCAGCAGGGTAGTGGGCAGGGGATACACTGAAGCTTTCTTT. Translating it yields CASRVVGRGYTEAFF. This chain uses TRBV28 with TRBJ1-1, with D possibly TRBD1 on 6 matching bases. The CDR3 runs to 15 residues. V was trimmed by 6 bases and J by 3 bases, leaving 17 bases between them. The V gene's germline CDR1 is MDHEN and CDR2 SYDVKM.

V gene TRBV20-1 combines with J gene TRBJ2-7, with 11 bases identical to TRBD2. This CDR3 comprises 14 residues. Trimming took 5 bases from V and 4 from J; bases not matched to a gene: 7. Germline values: CDR1 DFQATT, CDR2 SNEGSKA (reference sequence). CDR3 in amino acids: CSASRLAGFYEQYF. DNA for the CDR3: TGCAGTGCTTCAAGACTAGCGGGGTTTTACGAGCAGTACTTC.

This clonotype was counted between two and nine times. The genes are TRBV7-9 and TRBJ2-1, with unresolved D. Germline CDR1 and CDR2: SEHNR and FQNEAQ (reference sequence). This CDR3 has 11 amino acids. The germline V and J ends were trimmed by 1 base and 12 bases, with 7 bases remaining between them. CDR3 loop: CASSLELGQFF. The CDR3 nucleotides are TGTGCCAGCAGCTTAGAACTGGGGCAGTTCTTC.

This rearrangement joins TRBV6-6 to TRBJ2-2; no clear D. V lost 6 bases, J lost 7 bases, and 12 bases lay in between. In germline, CDR1 is MNHNY, CDR2 SVGAGI (reference sequence). The CDR3 is 13 amino acids. The CDR3 DNA reads as TGTGCCAGCAGCTACAACCTGGGCGGGGAGCTGTTTTTT. Its translation is CASSYNLGGELFF.

This clonotype occurred many times. V gene TRBV18 combines with J gene TRBJ2-1; 7 bases map to TRBD2. Germline-derived CDR1 and CDR2 are KGHSH and LQKENI. The trim removed 2 bases at V and 6 bases at J, leaving 10 bases unmatched. The CDR3 length is 16 residues. CDR3 amino acids: CASSPAREFWRNEQFF. The CDR3 DNA sequence: TGTGCCAGCTCACCAGCGCGGGAGTTCTGGCGCAATGAGCAGTTCTTC.

The chain has TRBV28 and TRBJ1-1, with TRBD1 as a possible D gene (6 bases). The germline gives CDR1 MDHEN, CDR2 SYDVKM. The CDR3 runs to 15 residues. Trimming removed 6 bases from V and 10 bases from J, with 24 bases in between. In DNA form, the CDR3 reads TGTGCCAGCAGCCTAGGATCCGGGGGGCTTAGGGGAGCTTTCTTT. This sequence encodes CASSLGSGGLRGAFF.

This clonotype was observed many times. The V and J genes are TRBV27 and TRBJ2-5, with D perhaps being TRBD1 or TRBD2 (5 bases each). This CDR3 contains 14 residues. The germline V gene encodes CDR1 MNHEY and CDR2 SMNVEV (reference sequence). V lost 6 bases to trimming and J lost 5 bases, with 16 bases between them. The CDR3 protein is CASRRRGVVETQYF. The CDR3 coding sequence is TGTGCCAGCAGAAGGAGAGGGGTTGTGGAGACCCAGTACTTC.

This clonotype was observed a few times. With a much larger clone just one base away, this may be a read error. This chain links TRBV29-1 with TRBJ1-1; D may be TRBD1 (6 bases). Per germline, CDR1 SQVTM and CDR2 ANQGSEA. Deletions cut 7 bases from V and 3 bases from J, with 15 bases between. This CDR3 is 13 amino acids long. CDR3 protein: CSAGTGTDTEAFF. In nucleotides, the CDR3 is TGCAGCGCCGGAACAGGGACGGACACTGAAGCTTTCTTT.

In this sample, this clonotype turned up many times. V is TRBV20-1 and J is TRBJ2-1; D might be TRBD1 (5 bases). CDR3 size: 14 residues. With 3 bases removed from V and 7 bases from J, the gap between germline ends came to 16 bases. Per the germline V gene, CDR1 is DFQATT and CDR2 is SNEGSKA (reference sequence). CDR3 coding DNA: TGCAGTGCTAGGATGAGGAGACAGTCAAATGAGCAGTTCTTC. Translating it yields CSARMRRQSNEQFF.

This clonotype appeared many times. V is TRBV30 and J is TRBJ1-5, with D unclear. CDR1 GTSNPN and CDR2 SVGIG come from the germline V gene (reference sequence). This CDR3 has 13 amino acids. V was trimmed by 0 bases and J by 3 bases, leaving 6 bases between them. CDR3 amino acids: CAWSVRNNQPQHF. The DNA of the CDR3 is TGTGCCTGGAGTGTACGAAACAATCAGCCCCAGCATTTT.

This clonotype was counted between two and nine times. The gene calls are TRBV5-1 and TRBJ2-1; D unclear. Germline lookup yields CDR1 SGHRS and CDR2 YFSETQ. The V gene lost 2 bases and the J gene lost 0 bases, with 9 bases spanning the gap. This CDR3 has 15 residues. As DNA, the CDR3 is TGCGCCAGCAGCTTTGGCGGAAGCTCCTACAATGAGCAGTTCTTC. Translation gives CASSFGGSSYNEQFF.

J is TRBJ2-2 and V is TRBV19; 12 bases match TRBD2. The ends lost 5 bases at V and 5 bases at J; junction bases unmatched: 6. CDR3 length: 16 amino acids. CDR1 and CDR2 from the germline V gene are LNHDA and SQIVND (reference sequence). CDR3 amino acids: CASSLLAGGLTGELFF. CDR3 in DNA: TGTGCCAGTAGTCTACTAGCGGGAGGCTTGACCGGGGAGCTGTTTTTT.

As concerns this clonotype: This could be a read error, since a much larger clone is one nucleotide away. The V and J genes are TRBV4-1 and TRBJ1-5; D is ambiguous. The CDR3 has 15 residues. The V end was cut by 0 bases, the J end by 5 bases, with 11 bases between. The V gene's germline CDR1 is MGHRA and CDR2 YSYEKL. For the CDR3, the DNA is TGCGCCAGCAGCCAAGATGTGGGTTCCCATCAGCCCCAGCATTTT. Translating gives CASSQDVGSHQPQHF.

This clonotype was observed a handful of times. Since a much larger clone is just one base distant, this may be a read error. The chain carries TRBV7-6 and TRBJ2-7, with a weak D call TRBD1 (8 bases). Germline-derived CDR1 and CDR2 are SGHVS and FNYEAQ. The CDR3 extends over 16 amino acids. CDR3 residues: CASSLGGGTGVYEQDF. Here the CDR3 DNA reads TGTGCCAGCAGCTTGGGGGGAGGGACAGGTGTTTACGAGCAGGACTTC.

At least ten counts were recorded for this clonotype. V and J are TRBV2 and TRBJ2-7, with unresolved D. This CDR3 spans 11 amino acids. Trimming cost V 0 bases and J 13 bases, with 10 bases left between them. Per germline, CDR1 SNHLY and CDR2 FYNNEI. The CDR3 reads CASSEAARPYF. CDR3 DNA sequence: TGTGCCAGCAGTGAAGCGGCCCGGCCATACTTC.

This clonotype was observed many times. The chain employs TRBV19 and TRBJ2-1, with 10 bases lining up with TRBD2. The CDR3 sequence is 16 residues long. Germline loops: CDR1 LNHDA, CDR2 SQIVND (reference sequence). The J segment lost 5 bases and the V segment lost 5 bases, leaving 9 bases of the junction unmatched. The CDR3 coding sequence is TGTGCCAGTAGTTCCCAACTAGCGGGAAGTGACAATGAGCAGTTCTTC. This gives the protein CASSSQLAGSDNEQFF.

This clonotype was observed at least ten times. The J gene is TRBJ2-5, the V gene TRBV19; 9 bases line up with TRBD1. V lost 5 bases and J lost 4; bases outside the gene matches: 8. The CDR3 runs to 15 residues. Germline values: CDR1 LNHDA, CDR2 SQIVND (reference sequence). For the CDR3, the DNA is TGTGCCAGTAGTTACCGGACAGGGGAATCAGAGACCCAGTACTTC. Translation gives CASSYRTGESETQYF.

This clonotype came up many times. The gene calls are TRBV18 and TRBJ2-1; D unresolved. V lost 8 bases and J lost 0, with 14 bases in between. Germline CDR1 is KGHSH and CDR2 is LQKENI. This CDR3 has 15 amino acids. The CDR3 nucleotides read TGTGCCAGCGTCATCGGGTCGGGCTCCTACAATGAGCAGTTCTTC. Encoded protein: CASVIGSGSYNEQFF.

This clonotype came up many times. V gene TRBV10-3 combines with J gene TRBJ2-7; tentative D call: TRBD2 (6 bases). The CDR3 covers 15 residues. Germline CDR1 reads ENHRY; CDR2 reads SYGVKD. With 1 base removed from V and 5 bases from J, the gap between germline ends came to 15 bases. The CDR3 DNA reads TGTGCCATCAGTGAGTGGCGGGGAACTCGGGACGAGCAGTACTTC. Protein sequence: CAISEWRGTRDEQYF.

This clonotype occurred many times. V usage is TRBV11-2 and J usage is TRBJ2-7, with TRBD2 matching over 7 bases. The CDR3 totals 15 residues. J was trimmed by 1 base and V by 5 bases; bases with no gene match: 8. CDR1 is SGHAT and CDR2 is FQNNGV in the germline V gene. The chain's CDR3 is CASSLGLAESYEQYF. The CDR3 nucleotides read TGTGCCAGCAGCCTGGGTCTAGCGGAGTCCTACGAGCAGTACTTC.

The genes are TRBV5-1 and TRBJ2-1; TRBD2 matches 8 bases. With V trimmed by 0 bases and J by 9 bases, 8 bases remained unmatched. Germline V gene sequence: CDR1 SGHRS, CDR2 YFSETQ. This CDR3 is built from 15 residues. Here the CDR3 reads CASSLDPAGEVEQFF. The CDR3 DNA is TGCGCCAGCAGCTTGGATCCAGCGGGAGAGGTTGAGCAGTTCTTC.

This clonotype has more than one count but fewer than ten. This may stem from a read error, because a much larger clone lies one nucleotide away. J is TRBJ1-5 and V is TRBV12-5; TRBD1 might be the D (5 bases). V lost 7 bases, J lost 5 bases, and 12 bases lay in between. CDR1 LGHNT and CDR2 FRNRAP come from the germline V gene. The CDR3 is 13 amino acids. CDR3 region: CASAGQGHQPQHF. The CDR3 bases are TGTGCTAGTGCCGGACAAGGTCATCAGCCCCAGCATTTT.

This clonotype occurred a few times. This chain links TRBV5-1 with TRBJ2-1; the D gene could be TRBD1 or TRBD2 (6 bases each). The V and J ends lost 0 bases and 15 bases respectively, with 19 bases between them. CDR3 length equals 14 residues. From germline, CDR1 is SGHRS and CDR2 YFSETQ. CDR3 DNA sequence: TGCGCCAGCAGCTTGGATCGGAGTCGAGAGGGGGGGTTCTTC. This codes for CASSLDRSREGGFF. Full variable domain (missing parts from reference TRBV5-1 and TRBJ2-1): KAGVTQTPRYLIKTRGQQVTLSCSPISGHRSVSWYQQTPGQGLQFLFEYFSETQRNKGNFPGRFSGRQFSNSRSEMNVSTLELGDSALYLCASSLDRSREGGFFGPGTRLTVL.

In this sample, this clonotype turned up many times. The chain employs TRBV6-4 and TRBJ1-1, with no clear D. The germline gives CDR1 MRHNA, CDR2 SNTAGT. The CDR3 totals 13 residues. V lost 2 bases and J 2 bases, leaving 6 bases between the germline ends. The CDR3 here is CASSDRENTEAFF. For the CDR3, the DNA is TGTGCCAGCAGTGACAGGGAAAACACTGAAGCTTTCTTT.

This clonotype was detected a few times. A much larger clone sits a single nucleotide away, making a read error possible. This chain joins TRBV29-1 and TRBJ1-2; D call uncertain. This CDR3 comprises 13 residues. The germline V gene has CDR1 SQVTM and CDR2 ANQGSEA. The CDR3 reads CSFRPQADYGHTF. The CDR3 DNA sequence: TGCAGCTTCCGGCCACAAGCTGACTATGGCCACACCTTC.